This entry lists 18 T cell receptor beta chains sequenced from one sample in a study of human T cells and chemical hapten exposure. TCRdb called the RACE reads again in MiXCR, with one record for every CDR3 protein. The table lists some 71,000 distinct CDR3 sequences, 10% to 13% of them singletons. Time point reported: patch test 2, 6 weeks after DPC sensitization. Sample treatment: therapeutic diphenylcyclopropenone sensitization with weekly scalp DPC. Sequencing was performed on whole blood, taken in connection with sensitization to the hapten diphenylcyclopropenone (DPC). All receptors derive from a woman in her forties or fifties with alopecia areata. Some clones in this sample may be carry-over from other donors' samples.

This clonotype was seen a few times. The chain has TRBV2 and TRBJ2-1; D unclear. Between the trimmed V and J ends, which lost 8 bases and 0 bases, there was a span of 14 bases. The CDR3 has 15 amino acids. Germline V gene lookup returns CDR1 SNHLY and CDR2 FYNNEI. The CDR3 nucleotides are TGTGCCAGCTTACCGGGCTCGTTCTCCTACAATGAGCAGTTCTTC. Its translation: CASLPGSFSYNEQFF.

This clonotype was detected many times. The chain carries TRBV19 and TRBJ1-6, with a weak D call TRBD1 (6 bases). Trimming left V 6 bases short and J 4 bases short, with 16 bases between. CDR1 is LNHDA and CDR2 is SQIVND in the germline V gene (reference sequence). The CDR3 contains 16 residues. CDR3 sequence: CASRLQGWDYNSPLHF. CDR3 in DNA: TGTGCCAGTAGGTTACAGGGTTGGGATTATAATTCACCCCTCCACTTT.

The chain is built from TRBV29-1 and TRBJ2-3, with 7 bases lining up with TRBD2. The CDR3 is 14 amino acids. Germline V gene sequence: CDR1 SQVTM, CDR2 ANQGSEA. J gave up 6 bases and V 1 base, and 7 bases lay outside the gene matches. CDR3 bases: TGCAGCGTTGAAGCCCACGGGACTACCGATACGCAGTATTTT. Translation: CSVEAHGTTDTQYF.

This clonotype was found many times. V is TRBV2 and J is TRBJ2-3; D ambiguous. Between the trimmed V and J ends, which lost 8 bases and 4 bases, there was a span of 16 bases. The CDR3 is made up of 14 amino acids. Germline V lookup: CDR1 SNHLY, CDR2 FYNNEI. In DNA, the CDR3 is TGTGCCAGCGGCGAAGCCGGTGTCCCAGATACGCAGTATTTT. Protein sequence: CASGEAGVPDTQYF. The whole variable domain, remainder taken from reference TRBV2 and TRBJ2-3, is EPEVTQTPSHQVTQMGQEVILRCVPISNHLYFYWYRQILGQKVEFLVSFYNNEISEKSEIFDDQFSVERPDGSNFTLKIRSTKLEDSAMYFCASGEAGVPDTQYFGPGTRLTVL.

This clonotype was observed at least ten times. The chain has TRBV5-1 and TRBJ1-1; the match to TRBD1 covers 9 bases. The CDR3 covers 18 residues. Trimming cost V 5 bases and J 5 bases; bases outside gene matches: 19. Germline values: CDR1 SGHRS, CDR2 YFSETQ. CDR3 in DNA: TGCGCCAGCAGTTCAGATGGGACAGGGAATTTTGGGGTGACTGAAGCTTTCTTT. Translating gives CASSSDGTGNFGVTEAFF.

The chain combines TRBV6-5 with TRBJ2-7; 7 positions match TRBD2. Germline V gives CDR1 MNHEY, CDR2 SVGAGI. J was trimmed by 2 bases and V by 5 bases; bases with no gene match: 9. The CDR3 contains 15 residues. CDR3 bases: TGTGCCAGCAGTCCACCGGAGCGGGGTCCCTACGAGCAGTACTTC. This codes for CASSPPERGPYEQYF.

The chain joins TRBV6-6 to TRBJ1-1; D remains unclear. V was cut by 6 bases and J by 9 bases, with 17 bases left in between. Looked up from germline, CDR1 is MNHNY and CDR2 is SVGAGI (reference sequence). CDR3 size: 13 residues. This CDR3 is CASSGRAEWKAFF. CDR3 nucleotides: TGTGCCAGCAGCGGGAGGGCGGAGTGGAAAGCTTTCTTT.

Ten or more counts support this clonotype. The J gene is TRBJ2-3, the V gene TRBV4-1; TRBD2 is a possible D gene (6 bases). This CDR3 is built from 17 residues. Germline values: CDR1 MGHRA, CDR2 YSYEKL. Trimming pared 3 bases from V and 6 bases from J, leaving 22 bases between. The CDR3 loop is CASSHPLGGGVEDTQYF. The CDR3 coding sequence is TGCGCCAGCAGCCATCCCCTGGGCGGAGGGGTGGAGGATACGCAGTATTTT.

The chain has TRBV11-2 and TRBJ2-1, with D possibly being TRBD2 (6 bases). This CDR3 spans 13 amino acids. Germline V gene data show CDR1 as SGHAT and CDR2 as FQNNGV. The V end lost 1 base, the J end lost 9 bases, and 10 bases lay between the germline ends. The CDR3 spells CASSLVRESEQFF. The CDR3, as DNA: TGTGCCAGCAGCTTAGTTCGGGAGAGTGAGCAGTTCTTC.

The chain carries TRBV30 and TRBJ1-2, with D hard to call. This CDR3 is built from 13 residues. Trimming cost V 7 bases and J 3 bases, with 15 bases left between them. Germline values: CDR1 GTSNPN, CDR2 SVGIG (reference sequence). CDR3 DNA sequence: TGTGCCTTACTCTCGGACGGGCACTATGGCTACACCTTC. Translation gives CALLSDGHYGYTF.

This clonotype was counted ten times or more. J is TRBJ2-3 and V is TRBV6-1, with 9 bases identical to TRBD1. The CDR3 contains 13 residues. The germline gives CDR1 MNHNS, CDR2 SASEGT. V lost 8 bases and J lost 3; bases outside the gene matches: 3. The CDR3 DNA follows: TGTGCCAGCCGGGACAGGGTTACAGATACGCAGTATTTT. Its protein is CASRDRVTDTQYF.

This clonotype was detected a few times. This sequence joins TRBV20-1 and TRBJ2-1; D is unclear. V lost 3 bases to trimming and J lost 8 bases, with 5 bases between them. Germline-derived CDR1 and CDR2 are DFQATT and SNEGSKA (reference sequence). This CDR3 comprises 10 residues. The CDR3 nucleotides read TGCAGTGCTAGTCCCCATGAGCAGTTCTTC. It encodes CSASPHEQFF.

This clonotype was seen repeatedly, ten times or more. The rearrangement joins TRBV7-9 to TRBJ2-1; 8 nucleotides line up with TRBD2. Germline V gene lookup returns CDR1 SEHNR and CDR2 FQNEAQ (reference sequence). V was clipped by 3 bases and J by 7 bases; unmatched bases: 14. The CDR3 is 17 residues long. The CDR3 DNA is TGTGCCAGCAGCTTTACTCCGGGACTAGATTTTTCTAATGAGCAGTTCTTC. Amino acid sequence: CASSFTPGLDFSNEQFF.

This clonotype was detected many times. The chain has TRBV19 and TRBJ1-5; D is undetermined. This CDR3 is built from 15 residues. Trimming took off 1 base at V and 0 bases at J, with 7 bases between the two ends. CDR1 is LNHDA, CDR2 SQIVND, per germline (reference sequence). The CDR3 nucleotides are TGTGCCAGTAGTATAGGAAGAAATAGCAATCAGCCCCAGCATTTT. This sequence encodes CASSIGRNSNQPQHF.

This clonotype was seen ten or more times. This chain joins TRBV9 and TRBJ2-3; the D gene is possibly TRBD2 (6 bases). The V end lost 0 bases, the J end lost 4 bases, and 12 bases lay between the germline ends. Per germline, CDR1 SGDLS and CDR2 YYNGEE. The CDR3 loop spans 15 amino acids. The DNA for the CDR3 is TGTGCCAGCAGCGTAGACGGGAGAAGGGCAGATACGCAGTATTTT. Protein: CASSVDGRRADTQYF.

The chain recombines TRBV6-5 with TRBJ2-1; D ambiguous. This CDR3 contains 13 residues. CDR1 MNHEY and CDR2 SVGAGI come from the germline V gene. Deletions cut 0 bases from V and 10 bases from J, with 10 bases between. The CDR3 nucleotides read TGTGCCAGCAGTTACTCCCCCCTGGGAGAGCAGTTCTTC. This codes for CASSYSPLGEQFF.

This clonotype was seen at least ten times. As DNA, the CDR3 is TGTGCCAGCACTCTTGGGGGAGCTGGCCCGAGGTACAATGAGCAGTTCTTC. Encoded protein: CASTLGGAGPRYNEQFF. The rearrangement joins TRBV7-9 to TRBJ2-1; the D gene could be TRBD1 or TRBD2 (5 bases each). Germline V gene sequence: CDR1 SEHNR, CDR2 FQNEAQ (reference sequence). This CDR3 contains 17 residues. Trimming took off 7 bases at V and 4 bases at J, with 23 bases between the two ends.

This clonotype was found many times. The chain recombines TRBV7-6 with TRBJ2-1; D is unclear. The V and J ends lost 2 bases and 9 bases respectively, with 8 bases between them. This CDR3 is 12 amino acids long. The germline gives CDR1 SGHVS, CDR2 FNYEAQ. The CDR3 DNA sequence: TGTGCCAGCAGCTTATTGGCGTTTGAGCAGTTCTTC. The encoded protein is CASSLLAFEQFF.